The T cell receptor beta chain under discussion was sequenced for a study of naive and memory T cell subsets. Study-wide points: Over 90% of naive TCR sequences appeared only once after error correction, unlike memory subsets. Naive repertoires, especially CD8, held a few larger clonotypes, possibly memory cells re-expressing CD45RA. Each distinct alpha or beta sequence counts as one clonotype.

Both TRBC1 and TRBC2 were covered by a beta constant-region primer of two equimolar oligonucleotides. Nested alpha and beta constant-region primers with the SP2 primer drove four PCR rounds on ligated cDNA. TCRdb re-called the UMI-ligation and nested PCR reads with MiXCR, one entry per CDR3 protein. The sample lists about 160,000 distinct CDR3 sequences, 22% occurring once. The V and J ends lost 1 base and 1 base respectively, with 11 bases between them. This CDR3 contains 16 residues. Germline values: CDR1 DFQATT, CDR2 SNEGSKA (reference sequence). Worth noting for this clonotype: Its antigen is unidentified.

CD4 T cells were positively selected, then CD8 T cells from the CD4-negative fraction. Four subsets defined by CD45RA and CD27 were sorted after CD3, CD4, CD8 and live/dead staining. This chain connects TRBV20-1 to TRBJ2-6; D might be TRBD2 (6 bases). This sequence was found in a human donor in good health. Specimen: naive CD4+ T cells from blood. The chain's CDR3 is CSARGRGGSGANVLTF. Written as DNA, the CDR3 is TGCAGTGCTAGAGGACGGGGAGGATCTGGGGCCAACGTCCTGACTTTC.